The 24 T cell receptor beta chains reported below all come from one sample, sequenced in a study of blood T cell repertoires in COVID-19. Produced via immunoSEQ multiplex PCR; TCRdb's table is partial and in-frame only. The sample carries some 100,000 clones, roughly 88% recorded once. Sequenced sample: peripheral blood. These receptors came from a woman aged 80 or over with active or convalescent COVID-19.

This CDR3 is CASSVGGGRAAYNEQFF. The CDR3 DNA follows: TGTGCCAGCAGCGTAGGGGGCGGGAGGGCCGCGTACAATGAGCAGTTCTTC. The chain has TRBV9 and TRBJ2-1; 9 bases agree with TRBD2. The J segment lost 4 bases and the V segment lost 0 bases, leaving 8 bases of the junction unmatched. Germline V gene sequence: CDR1 SGDLS, CDR2 YYNGEE. The CDR3 is 17 residues long.

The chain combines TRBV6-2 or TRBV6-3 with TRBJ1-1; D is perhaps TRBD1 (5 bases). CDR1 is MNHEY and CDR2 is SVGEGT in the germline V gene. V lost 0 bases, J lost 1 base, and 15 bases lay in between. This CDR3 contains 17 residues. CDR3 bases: TGTGCCAGCAGTTACTCGTCGGTCTCAGGGCGGAACACTGAAGCTTTCTTT. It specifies CASSYSSVSGRNTEAFF.

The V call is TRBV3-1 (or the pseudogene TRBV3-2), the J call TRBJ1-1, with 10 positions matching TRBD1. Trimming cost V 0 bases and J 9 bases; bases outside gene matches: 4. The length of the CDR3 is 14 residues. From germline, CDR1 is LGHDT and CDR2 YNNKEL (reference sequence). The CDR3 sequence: CASSQDPGQGKAFF. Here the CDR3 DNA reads TGTGCCAGCAGCCAAGACCCGGGACAGGGGAAAGCTTTCTTT.

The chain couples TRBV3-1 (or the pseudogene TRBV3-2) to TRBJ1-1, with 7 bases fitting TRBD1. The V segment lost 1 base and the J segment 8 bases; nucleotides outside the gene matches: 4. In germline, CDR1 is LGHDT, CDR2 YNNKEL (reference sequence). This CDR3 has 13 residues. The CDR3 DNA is TGTGCCAGCAGCCAAGCCGGGACAGACGAAGCTTTCTTT. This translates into CASSQAGTDEAFF.

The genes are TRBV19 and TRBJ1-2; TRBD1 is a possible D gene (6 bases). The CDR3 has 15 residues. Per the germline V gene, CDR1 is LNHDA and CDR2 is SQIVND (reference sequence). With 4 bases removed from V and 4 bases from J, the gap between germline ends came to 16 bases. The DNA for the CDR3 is TGTGCCAGTAGTACACCACAGGGAACAAGCTATGGCTACACCTTC. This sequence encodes CASSTPQGTSYGYTF.

Here the CDR3 reads CASSVNREDHNSPLHF. DNA of the CDR3: TGTGCCAGCAGCGTTAACCGGGAAGATCATAATTCACCCCTCCACTTT. The J gene is TRBJ1-6, the V gene TRBV9; D is ambiguous. The germline V gene has CDR1 SGDLS and CDR2 YYNGEE. The CDR3 contains 16 residues. Deletions cut 2 bases from V and 5 bases from J, with 14 bases between.

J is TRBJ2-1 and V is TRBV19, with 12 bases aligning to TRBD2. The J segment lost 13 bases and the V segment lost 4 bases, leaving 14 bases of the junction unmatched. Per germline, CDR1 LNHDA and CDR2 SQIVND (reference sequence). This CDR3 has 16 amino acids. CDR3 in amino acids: CASSTQGASGRAGQFF. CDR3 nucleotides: TGTGCCAGTAGTACCCAGGGGGCTAGCGGGAGGGCCGGTCAGTTCTTC.

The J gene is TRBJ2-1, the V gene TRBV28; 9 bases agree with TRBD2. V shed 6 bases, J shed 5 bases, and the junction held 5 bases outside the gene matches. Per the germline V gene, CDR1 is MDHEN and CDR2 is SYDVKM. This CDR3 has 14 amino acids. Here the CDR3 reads CASRLAGLNNEQFF. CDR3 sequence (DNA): TGTGCCAGCAGGCTAGCGGGGCTGAACAATGAGCAGTTCTTC. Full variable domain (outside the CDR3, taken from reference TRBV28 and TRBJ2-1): DVKVTQSSRYLVKRTGEKVFLECVQDMDHENMFWYRQDPGLGLRLIYFSYDVKMKEKGDIPEGYSVSREKKERFSLILESASTNQTSMYLCASRLAGLNNEQFFGPGTRLTVL.

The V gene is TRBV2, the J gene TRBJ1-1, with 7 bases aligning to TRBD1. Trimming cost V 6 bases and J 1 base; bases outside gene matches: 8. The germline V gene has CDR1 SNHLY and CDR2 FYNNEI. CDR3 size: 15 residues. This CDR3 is CASRRQGTQNTEAFF. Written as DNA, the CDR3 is TGTGCCAGCAGGAGACAGGGAACACAGAACACTGAAGCTTTCTTT.

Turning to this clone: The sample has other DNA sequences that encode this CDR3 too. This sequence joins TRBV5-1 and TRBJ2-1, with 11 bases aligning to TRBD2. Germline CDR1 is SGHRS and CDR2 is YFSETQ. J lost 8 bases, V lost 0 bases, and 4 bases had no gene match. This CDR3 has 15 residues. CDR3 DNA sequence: TGCGCCAGCAGCTTGGGACTAGCGGGATTGGATGAGCAGTTCTTC. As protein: CASSLGLAGLDEQFF.

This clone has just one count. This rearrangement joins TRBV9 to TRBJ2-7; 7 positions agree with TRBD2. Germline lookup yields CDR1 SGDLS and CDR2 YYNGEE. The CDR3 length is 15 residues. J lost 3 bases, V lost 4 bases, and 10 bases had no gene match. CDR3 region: CASSPTAGAFYEQYF. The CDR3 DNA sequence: TGTGCCAGCAGCCCCACTGCGGGAGCATTCTACGAGCAGTACTTC.

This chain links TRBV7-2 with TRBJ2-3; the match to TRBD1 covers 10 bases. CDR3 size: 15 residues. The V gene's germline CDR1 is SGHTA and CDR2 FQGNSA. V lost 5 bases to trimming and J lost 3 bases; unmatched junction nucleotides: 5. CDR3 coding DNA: TGTGCCAGCAGCCCGACAGGGGGCATTACAGATACGCAGTATTTT. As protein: CASSPTGGITDTQYF.

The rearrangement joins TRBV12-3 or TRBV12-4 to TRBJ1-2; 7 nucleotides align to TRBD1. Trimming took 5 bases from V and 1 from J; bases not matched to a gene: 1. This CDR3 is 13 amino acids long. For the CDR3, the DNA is TGTGCCAGCAGTCGGGACAGTAACTATGGCTACACCTTC. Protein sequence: CASSRDSNYGYTF.

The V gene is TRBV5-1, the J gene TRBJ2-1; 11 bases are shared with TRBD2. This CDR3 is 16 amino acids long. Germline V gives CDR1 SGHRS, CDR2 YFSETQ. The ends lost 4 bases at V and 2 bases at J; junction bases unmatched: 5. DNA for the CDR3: TGCGCCAGCAGCCGGACTAGCGGGCCCACCTACAATGAGCAGTTCTTC. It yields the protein CASSRTSGPTYNEQFF.

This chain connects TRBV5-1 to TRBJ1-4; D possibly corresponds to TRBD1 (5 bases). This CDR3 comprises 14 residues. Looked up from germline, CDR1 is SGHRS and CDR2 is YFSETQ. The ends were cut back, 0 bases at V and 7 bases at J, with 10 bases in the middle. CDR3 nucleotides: TGCGCCAGCAGCTTGGAAGGGGTCTCTGAAAAACTGTTTTTT. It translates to CASSLEGVSEKLFF. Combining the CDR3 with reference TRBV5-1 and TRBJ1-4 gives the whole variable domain KAGVTQTPRYLIKTRGQQVTLSCSPISGHRSVSWYQQTPGQGLQFLFEYFSETQRNKGNFPGRFSGRQFSNSRSEMNVSTLELGDSALYLCASSLEGVSEKLFFGSGTQLSVL.

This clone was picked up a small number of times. This chain's CDR3 is CASSGRSYNSPLHF. The CDR3 DNA follows: TGTGCCAGTTCAGGCCGCTCCTATAATTCACCCCTCCACTTT. The V call is TRBV6-5, the J call TRBJ1-6, with D unclear. V was shortened by 9 bases and J by 0 bases, with 9 bases between the two germline ends. Germline CDR1 reads MNHEY; CDR2 reads SVGAGI. This CDR3 contains 14 residues.

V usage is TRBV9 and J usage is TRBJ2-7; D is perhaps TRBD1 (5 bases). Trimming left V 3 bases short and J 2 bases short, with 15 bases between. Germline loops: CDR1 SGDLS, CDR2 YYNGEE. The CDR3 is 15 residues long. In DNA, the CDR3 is TGTGCCAGCAGCGCCTCAACCGAAGGGGCCTACGAGCAGTACTTC. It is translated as CASSASTEGAYEQYF.

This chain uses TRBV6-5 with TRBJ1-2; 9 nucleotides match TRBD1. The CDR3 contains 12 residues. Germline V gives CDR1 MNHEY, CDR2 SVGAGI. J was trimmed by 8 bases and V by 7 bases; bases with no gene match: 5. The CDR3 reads CASTRTGEGYTF. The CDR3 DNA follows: TGTGCCAGCACCCGGACAGGGGAGGGCTACACCTTC.

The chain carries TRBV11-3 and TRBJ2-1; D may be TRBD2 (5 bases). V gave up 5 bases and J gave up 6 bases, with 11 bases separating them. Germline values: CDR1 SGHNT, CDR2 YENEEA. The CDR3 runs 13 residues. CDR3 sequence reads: CASSPTRANEQFF. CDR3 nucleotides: TGTGCCAGCAGCCCCACTAGGGCCAATGAGCAGTTCTTC. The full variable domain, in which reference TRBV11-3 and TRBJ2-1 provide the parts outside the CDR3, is EAGVVQSPRYKIIEKKQPVAFWCNPISGHNTLYWYLQNLGQGPELLIRYENEEAVDDSQLPKDRFSAERLKGVDSTLKIQPAELGDSAVYLCASSPTRANEQFFGPGTRLTVL.

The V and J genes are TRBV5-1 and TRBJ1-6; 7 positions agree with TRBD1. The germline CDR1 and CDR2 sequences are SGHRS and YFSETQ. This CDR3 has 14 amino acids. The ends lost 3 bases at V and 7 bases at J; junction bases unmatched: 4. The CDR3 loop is CASSYTTGNSPLHF. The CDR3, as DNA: TGCGCCAGCAGCTACACGACAGGGAATTCACCCCTCCACTTT.

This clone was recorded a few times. Here the CDR3 DNA reads TGCAGCGTGGTGGTTGGTGGACAGGGATACGAGCAGTACTTC. Encoded protein: CSVVVGGQGYEQYF. The chain recombines TRBV29-1 with TRBJ2-7, with TRBD1 matching over 8 bases. CDR1 is SQVTM, CDR2 ANQGSEA, per germline. The CDR3 sequence is 14 residues long. J was trimmed by 4 bases and V by 6 bases; bases with no gene match: 11.

The chain's CDR3 is CASSPRGQDSYNSPLHF. Here the CDR3 DNA reads TGTGCCAGCTCACCTAGAGGACAGGACTCCTATAATTCACCCCTCCACTTT. This chain connects TRBV18 to TRBJ1-6; TRBD1 aligns across 7 bases. CDR1 and CDR2 from the germline V gene are KGHSH and LQKENI. V dropped 3 bases and J dropped 0; count of bases not matched to a gene: 5. This CDR3 comprises 17 residues.

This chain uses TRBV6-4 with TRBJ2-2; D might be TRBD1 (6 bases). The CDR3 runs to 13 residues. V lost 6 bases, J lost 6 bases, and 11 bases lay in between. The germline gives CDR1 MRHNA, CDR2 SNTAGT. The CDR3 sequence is CASSPGVAGELFF. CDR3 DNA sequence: TGTGCCAGCAGCCCAGGGGTTGCCGGGGAGCTGTTTTTT.

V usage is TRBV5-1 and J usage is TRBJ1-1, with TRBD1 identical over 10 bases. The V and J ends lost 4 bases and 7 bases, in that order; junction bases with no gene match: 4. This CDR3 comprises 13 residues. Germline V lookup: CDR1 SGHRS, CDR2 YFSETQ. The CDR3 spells CASSQTGGNEAFF. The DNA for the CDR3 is TGCGCCAGCAGCCAGACAGGGGGCAATGAAGCTTTCTTT.